The TCR beta chain described here comes from a study of T cells in Graves' hyperthyroidism and ophthalmopathy (dated 2019 in TCRdb). Describing the broader study: Peripheral blood was collected at initial diagnosis, before any treatment. TCR V-J signatures able to tell the groups apart were searched for in a discovery cohort of 90 to 100 patients, of whom fewer than 45 had Graves' ophthalmopathy and under 65 had stable Graves' hyperthyroidism. Prospective prediction of ophthalmopathy was tested in an independent validation cohort of 18 to 20 hyperthyroidism patients and 17 patients who later progressed to ophthalmopathy. The 100 or so discovery patients were divided at random into training and test sets in a 7:3 ratio. In several Graves' hyperthyroidism patients, the study also compared T-cell repertoires from thyroid tissue with T-cell repertoires from blood. After sampling, hyperthyroidism patients received methimazole starting at 30 mg daily, and ophthalmopathy patients received high-dose intravenous methylprednisolone. According to the paper, TCR Vbeta CDR3 sequencing was carried out on 135 peripheral blood samples, which came from about 45 ophthalmopathy, some 73 hyperthyroidism and around 17 progressor patients. The full study reports these points: During validation, the model predicted progression to ophthalmopathy a median of around 6 months ahead of onset, with almost 71% sensitivity and 72.22% specificity. Ophthalmopathy was separated from stable hyperthyroidism by a 13 V-J signature model, with around 90% sensitivity and approximately 81% specificity obtained in cross-validation and 80%/75% obtained in testing. Sample size was not statistically predetermined, and investigators were not blinded to group allocation. Most expanded thyroid clonotypes (frequency above 0.001) were also detected in blood, suggesting blood repertoires may reflect thyroid immune responses.

At the junction V is shortened by 0 bases and J by 0 bases, with 10 bases in between. CDR1 and CDR2 were assigned from the germline V gene as SGHRS and YFSETQ. Including the terminal cysteine and phenylalanine, the CDR3 comprises 16 residues. Only the CDR3 part of the read is kept: 48 bases, read in frame from the first base. The TCR beta CDR3 regions were amplified from RNA transcripts. The TCR CDR3 was subjected to a first round of RT-PCR using the HTBI primer set and the Qiagen OneStep RT-PCR kit. A second multiplex PCR round built the libraries, followed by size selection and purification. Sequencing of the libraries was done on an Illumina HiSeq2000 using paired-end 100 bp reads. The source study handled its data this way. SOAPnuke was used to process the raw data, throwing out any read that contained adapters or uncalled bases, had a mean Phred below 15, or lacked an exact constant-primer or identifier match. COPE v1.2.5 was used to merge the high-quality paired reads, and each unique nucleotide sequence was defined as a clonotype. Clonotypes were aligned to IMGT TRBV, TRBD and TRBJ reference segments using MiTCR v1.1. Only V-J combinations with frequency above 0.0001, covering about 99% of repertoires, were analysed. A TCS score was defined as the ratio of F50 (clonal expansion) to E x V (chaos), with BLOSUM62-based TCRdist applied between CDR3 peptides within each V-J. Welch's t-statistics and random forest reduced roughly 500 V-J features to 13, which were used in a naive Bayes classifier (R e1071). TCRdb redid the processing of the public reads, applying fastp at Q25 and MiXCR, and retained in-frame beta chains. When rows share a CDR3 protein, they turn into one entry using the most common DNA and genes. The V and J calls follow TCRdb's processing rather than the paper's. The sample table shows about 210,000 distinct CDR3 sequences, and about 15% are seen once. Jointly, the top ten make up roughly 50% of the sample.

This clonotype was counted only a few times. Its antigen target is currently unknown. Base qualities are not recorded, but no much larger clone differs from it by a single base. Stable Graves' hyperthyroidism was defined as no progression to ophthalmopathy during 18 months of follow-up. Hyperthyroidism patients were newly diagnosed, had a disease duration of under 2 months, and were aged 18 to 65 years. Any patient with an uncontrolled infection, another autoimmune disease, pregnancy or lactation was excluded. Diagnoses were based on clinical symptoms, serum thyroxine and TRAb, thyroid ultrasound and orbital computed tomography. Ficoll-Paque density gradient centrifugation was used to isolate PBMCs from about 10 ml of fresh peripheral blood. Trizol reagent was used to extract total RNA, and RNA quality was then checked on an Agilent 2100 Bioanalyzer.

This TCR was recovered from a man between 45 and 60 years old with Graves' hyperthyroidism. The receptor chain draws on TRBV5-1 and TRBJ1-3, with the D gene call left open. The sequencing input was blood. CDR3 reads: CASSLDLTPSGNTIYF. The sequenced DNA: TGCGCCAGCAGCTTGGATCTTACCCCCTCTGGAAACACCATATATTTT.